The text below deals with one TCR beta chain. This clonotype was found a few times. Its antigen target is currently unknown. No qualities accompany the bases; no much larger clone lies one base away. These data belong to a study of identical twins (dated by TCRdb to the mid-2010s). Context from the whole study: To test whether fetal clonotypes persist, this study deep-sequenced TCR alpha and beta repertoires from monozygotic twins, from unrelated adults of various ages, and from cord blood. To rule out contamination, replicate twin experiments were performed at different times with different library preparation protocols.

The method behind the library was 5' RACE. Sequencing used an Illumina HiSeq 2000. A universal primer binding site was added through template switching, and the final cDNA carried a unique molecular identifier so that TCR cDNA molecules could be counted accurately. Specific primers in the conserved constant-segment region were used to synthesize first-strand cDNA for the TCR alpha and beta chains. To control for contamination, every cDNA library carried two barcodes: a SMART-Mk sample barcode plus Illumina barcodes. TruSeq adapter sequences, together with Illumina sample barcodes, were added in two successive PCR steps. The TCR alpha and beta cDNA libraries were sequenced on the Illumina HiSeq platform using custom primers. The study's own analysis went as follows. MiGEC was used to process raw reads and extract unique molecular identifiers, and MiXCR was used to find CDR3 positions. For each individual, recombination models were inferred using an EM algorithm with the repgenHMM and IGoR tools. The tcR package in R was used for shared clonotype analysis, with sharing normalized by the product of cloneset sizes. Out-of-frame nonproductive sequences were analyzed to study raw recombination free of thymic and clonal selection effects. TCRdb cleaned the public reads at Q25 with fastp, built clones with MiXCR and kept in-frame beta chains. Rows merge per CDR3 protein into single entries with the most common DNA and genes. Here the V and J calls rest on TCRdb's processing, not on the authors' analysis. Recorded for this sample are 600,000 to 800,000 distinct CDR3 sequences; 21% of them occurred a single time. Roughly 4% of the sample rests with the top ten.

All donors were healthy Caucasians. Three pairs of female monozygotic twins, all aged 18 to 29 years, were included in the twin cohort. Peripheral blood mononuclear cells were the source from which RNA for the TCR libraries was isolated. The study at large found these results: Abundant cord blood beta clonotypes had fewer insertions, young adult naive repertoires showed a similar but weaker trend, and memory repertoires showed no such trend. In monozygotic twins, recombination models systematically underestimated out-of-frame TCR alpha sharing, but the models matched the sharing seen between unrelated individuals. Zero-insertion analyses could be partly confounded by invariant T cells such as MAIT and iNKT, though diverse VJ usage argued against such confounding for most clonotypes. Because the same donors could not be followed over many years, the conclusions relied on cross-sectional statistical analysis. Out-of-frame TCR alpha sequences shared between twins showed an excess of low generation-probability sequences compared with coincidental sharing between unrelated individuals. A weaker excess of twin sharing was found in beta out-of-frame sequences because the signal-to-noise ratio was lowered by fewer shared sequences.

The same data also contributed to another study, on T cells expressing NK-cell markers. As described in the second report: TCR beta-chain repertoires were profiled in sorted CD3+CD56+NKG2C+, CD3+CD56+NKG2C- and CD3+CD56-NKG2C+ T-cell subsets from about 8 donors. Of the eight sequenced donors, seven were found to be HCMV-seropositive and one was found to be HCMV-seronegative. In several experiments an anti-gammadeltaTCR antibody was added to restrict sorting to alphabetaTCR-expressing T cells. For six donors, the dominant CD3+CD56+NKG2C+ clonotypes were among the top 10 CD8+ clonotypes and accounted for about 1.0-7.5% of CD8+ T cells. Those dominant clonotypes were again the most abundant among CD3+CD56-NKG2C+ cells in four donors, at about 28.3-65%. Whether the expanded NKG2C-expressing T cell clones were specific for HCMV antigens was left unclear. Randomly selected healthy volunteers, three men and five women, were used as the eight sequenced donors. A commercial ELISA kit detecting HCMV-specific IgG in serum was used to determine HCMV serostatus. Bulk peripheral blood T-cell repertoires were additionally sequenced from unsorted PBMC for six donors. MIGEC was used to demultiplex reads and group the reads by UMI, and MiTCR was used to assemble and quantify clonotypes. Only TCR cDNA sequences supported by at least two reads were kept to exclude erroneous sequences. The tcR package was used for downstream repertoire analysis, and clonotypes were matched across fractions by CDR3 nucleotide sequence plus V segment. VDJmatch was used to annotate antigen specificity against VDJdb, with one amino acid substitution in CDR3 permitted.

This TCR came from a woman younger than 30 in good health. Sequenced sample: PBMCs.

The sequenced DNA is TGCAGTGCTAGACCTAGCGGGTCATTCACAGATACGCAGTATTTT. Its product reads: CSARPSGSFTDTQYF. The rearrangement combines TRBV20-1 with TRBJ2-3, with 8 central nucleotides matching TRBD2. For this chain, trimming is 2 bases at the V end and 2 bases at the J end, and the number of junction bases without a gene match is 6. The CDR3 starts with the cysteine, ends with the phenylalanine, and has 15 residues. Only the CDR3 DNA stays, 45 bases, in frame from base 1. Taken from the germline V gene (reference sequence), the CDR1 and CDR2 loops are DFQATT and SNEGSKA.